These 28 T cell receptor beta chains originate from one sample sequenced in a study of blood T cell repertoires in COVID-19. Only in-frame clones appear in the TCRdb table, and some are missing; sequencing was by immunoSEQ multiplex PCR. The profile shows 55,000 to 95,000 clones, roughly 76% of them singletons. Sequenced: peripheral blood. These receptors were collected from a woman between 70 and 85 years old with acute or convalescent COVID-19.

The chain couples TRBV28 to TRBJ2-1; 8 bases fit TRBD2. The CDR3 has 13 residues. Losses at the gene ends were 8 bases for V and 9 bases for J; bases not matched to a gene: 9. Germline lookup yields CDR1 MDHEN and CDR2 SYDVKM. CDR3 amino acids: CASGLGAGAEQFF. In DNA form, the CDR3 reads TGTGCCAGCGGCCTAGGAGCGGGAGCTGAGCAGTTCTTC.

The V call is TRBV5-1, the J call TRBJ2-7; TRBD2 agrees at 7 bases. This CDR3 region has 17 residues. Germline CDR1 reads SGHRS; CDR2 reads YFSETQ. The V gene end was trimmed by 0 bases and the J gene end by 8 bases; junction bases not matched to a gene: 17. This CDR3 reads CASSLGAGVNRVGKQYF. As DNA, the CDR3 is TGCGCCAGCAGCTTGGGCGCGGGAGTCAATCGAGTCGGCAAGCAGTACTTC.

This clone appeared a single time. This chain connects TRBV19 to TRBJ1-5; 10 bases align to TRBD1. V trimming: 4 bases; J trimming: 4 bases; junction bases outside the gene matches: 1. Germline loops: CDR1 LNHDA, CDR2 SQIVND (reference sequence). CDR3 size: 14 residues. CDR3 in DNA: TGTGCCAGTAGTAGGGACAGGGGAAATCAGCCCCAGCATTTT. Translating gives CASSRDRGNQPQHF.

The V and J genes are TRBV7-2 and TRBJ1-1; a possible D gene is TRBD1 (6 bases). This CDR3 is 13 amino acids long. Germline-derived CDR1 and CDR2 are SGHTA and FQGNSA. Trimming cost V 2 bases and J 5 bases, with 9 bases left between them. The CDR3 protein is CASSLTGLTEAFF. The CDR3 region has the DNA TGTGCCAGCAGCTTAACAGGGTTGACTGAAGCTTTCTTT.

The J gene is TRBJ1-1, the V gene TRBV19; maybe TRBD1 (6 bases). CDR1 and CDR2 (germline): LNHDA, SQIVND (reference sequence). This CDR3 is built from 15 residues. The V gene lost 6 bases and the J gene lost 1 base, with 15 bases spanning the gap. Here the CDR3 DNA reads TGTGCCAGTAGAGGGGGGAGGGCAAGGAACACTGAAGCTTTCTTT. This codes for CASRGGRARNTEAFF.

The chain links TRBV6-5 to TRBJ2-5, with 9 positions matching TRBD1. V was pared by 2 bases and J by 7 bases, with 11 bases of the junction left unmatched. Germline V gene data show CDR1 as MNHEY and CDR2 as SVGAGI. There are 16 residues in the CDR3. CDR3 nucleotide sequence: TGTGCCAGCAGTTACGGCGGGACAGGGAGGGTCGGGACCCAGTACTTC. Translating it yields CASSYGGTGRVGTQYF.

The chain combines TRBV28 with TRBJ1-1; 7 bases map to TRBD1. The CDR3 is 17 residues long. In germline, CDR1 is MDHEN, CDR2 SYDVKM. With 5 bases clipped from V and 1 base from J, the junction kept 13 bases outside the gene matches. CDR3 in DNA: TGTGCCAGCAGTCGTTATCCGTGGACAGGCGCGAACACTGAAGCTTTCTTT. Encoded protein: CASSRYPWTGANTEAFF.

This clone was seen a handful of times. This chain uses TRBV5-1 with TRBJ2-7; TRBD2 is a possible D gene (5 bases). V gave up 4 bases and J gave up 12 bases, with 20 bases separating them. CDR1 SGHRS and CDR2 YFSETQ come from the germline V gene. This CDR3 is 13 amino acids long. The CDR3 DNA follows: TGCGCCAGCAGCGCCGGACTCCCCGCGGCGCTGTACTTC. This translates into CASSAGLPAALYF.

CDR3 in amino acids: CASSSNPGTDTQYF. As DNA, the CDR3 is TGTGCCAGCAGCTCGAATCCGGGGACAGATACGCAGTATTTT. The gene calls are TRBV7-3 and TRBJ2-3, with D possibly TRBD2 on 5 matching bases. The CDR3 has 14 residues. Germline CDR1 reads SGHTA; CDR2 reads FQGTGA. V was pared by 4 bases and J by 3 bases, with 11 bases between.

J is TRBJ2-7 and V is TRBV5-1, with TRBD1 matching 9 bases. The trim removed 4 bases at V and 5 bases at J, leaving 16 bases unmatched. The CDR3 has 17 residues. Germline CDR1 is SGHRS and CDR2 is YFSETQ. The CDR3 spells CASSLGTGLIQGHEQYF. For the CDR3, the DNA is TGCGCCAGCAGCCTCGGGACAGGGTTAATCCAGGGACACGAGCAGTACTTC.

The chain carries TRBV6-6 and TRBJ1-5; 8 nucleotides line up with TRBD1. This CDR3 has 15 amino acids. The germline CDR1 and CDR2 sequences are MNHNY and SVGAGI (reference sequence). The V segment lost 8 bases and the J segment 2 bases; nucleotides outside the gene matches: 8. CDR3 in amino acids: CASGDLDRGNQPQHF. The CDR3 coding sequence is TGTGCCAGCGGGGACCTGGACAGGGGCAATCAGCCCCAGCATTTT.

This clone was counted a single time. This chain links TRBV9 with TRBJ2-1; 8 bases align to TRBD2. Germline assignment: CDR1 SGDLS and CDR2 YYNGEE. The CDR3 spans 15 residues. The J segment lost 0 bases and the V segment lost 4 bases, leaving 3 bases of the junction unmatched. Written as DNA, the CDR3 is TGTGCCAGCAGCCGCGGGGGGAGCTCCTACAATGAGCAGTTCTTC. Its protein is CASSRGGSSYNEQFF.

The chain uses TRBV5-1 and TRBJ2-7; TRBD2 might be the D (5 bases). In germline, CDR1 is SGHRS, CDR2 YFSETQ. CDR3 length equals 13 residues. Trimming took 3 bases from V and 5 from J, leaving 12 bases between them. The CDR3, as DNA: TGCGCCAGCAGCTCTCCGGGAACCGACGAGCAGTACTTC. Translating gives CASSSPGTDEQYF.

The genes are TRBV29-1 and TRBJ2-7; 7 nucleotides line up with TRBD1. The CDR3 loop spans 15 amino acids. The germline V gene encodes CDR1 SQVTM and CDR2 ANQGSEA. V lost 3 bases and J lost 3; bases outside the gene matches: 11. CDR3 DNA sequence: TGCAGCGTTGATTATCGTCGACAGGGAATCTACGAGCAGTACTTC. Amino acid sequence: CSVDYRRQGIYEQYF.

The chain carries TRBV11-2 and TRBJ2-1, with TRBD2 matching over 14 bases. The CDR3 has 15 amino acids. Germline V gene sequence: CDR1 SGHAT, CDR2 FQNNGV. V lost 5 bases and J lost 6; bases outside the gene matches: 3. CDR3 amino acids: CASSVGTSGSNEQFF. The CDR3 region has the DNA TGTGCCAGCAGCGTCGGGACTAGCGGGAGCAATGAGCAGTTCTTC.

This chain joins TRBV3-1 (or the pseudogene TRBV3-2) and TRBJ1-2; D is unresolved. Deletions cut 4 bases from V and 8 bases from J, with 26 bases between. Germline loops: CDR1 LGHDT, CDR2 YNNKEL (reference sequence). The CDR3 spans 17 residues. CDR3 amino acids: CASSPGGGFPLSSGYTF. The CDR3 coding sequence is TGTGCCAGCAGCCCCGGAGGAGGCTTTCCTTTATCGAGCGGCTACACCTTC.

The rearrangement joins TRBV19 to TRBJ1-1, with no clear D. V was cut by 5 bases and J by 0 bases, with 10 bases left in between. This CDR3 has 14 residues. Germline V lookup: CDR1 LNHDA, CDR2 SQIVND (reference sequence). CDR3 bases: TGTGCCAGTAGTGAGGGCAGGATGAACACTGAAGCTTTCTTT. This sequence encodes CASSEGRMNTEAFF.

V and J are TRBV10-3 and TRBJ2-7, with 7 positions matching TRBD1. Germline trimming cut 4 bases from V and 1 base from J; bases unmatched to any gene: 7. CDR3 size: 15 residues. Germline V gene lookup returns CDR1 ENHRY and CDR2 SYGVKD. The CDR3 nucleotides read TGTGCCATCAGTGGGGCGACAGGGACATCCTACGAGCAGTACTTC. It codes for CAISGATGTSYEQYF.

The chain carries TRBV2 and TRBJ1-2, with 7 bases that match TRBD1. From germline, CDR1 is SNHLY and CDR2 FYNNEI. This CDR3 spans 15 amino acids. J lost 4 bases, V lost 1 base, and 6 bases had no gene match. The CDR3 region is CASSEVRGLSYGYTF. The CDR3, as DNA: TGTGCCAGCAGTGAAGTAAGGGGGCTAAGCTATGGCTACACCTTC.

The chain carries TRBV10-1 and TRBJ1-1; TRBD1 matches 7 bases. The CDR3 has 14 amino acids. V trimming: 5 bases; J trimming: 1 base; junction bases outside the gene matches: 4. Germline CDR1 WNHNN, CDR2 SYGVQD (reference sequence). The CDR3 loop reads CASSMGQKNTEAFF. The CDR3 nucleotides read TGCGCCAGCAGTATGGGACAGAAGAACACTGAAGCTTTCTTT.

J is TRBJ1-3 and V is TRBV18, with D tentatively TRBD1 (6 bases). The germline V gene encodes CDR1 KGHSH and CDR2 LQKENI. This CDR3 contains 16 residues. Trimming stripped 5 bases from V and 0 bases from J, with 14 bases between. CDR3 region: CASSGTLTFSGNTIYF. The CDR3 bases are TGTGCCAGCTCAGGGACACTAACCTTCTCTGGAAACACCATATATTTT.

The chain recombines TRBV9 with TRBJ2-5, with 12 bases that match TRBD2. Germline assignment: CDR1 SGDLS and CDR2 YYNGEE. With 0 bases clipped from V and 4 bases from J, the junction kept 7 bases outside the gene matches. The CDR3 spans 17 residues. The CDR3 DNA follows: TGTGCCAGCAGCGTAGAAGCTAGCGGGAGGGGCTTAGAGACCCAGTACTTC. It is translated as CASSVEASGRGLETQYF. The entire variable domain, with the rest obtained from reference TRBV9 and TRBJ2-5, is as follows: DSGVTQTPKHLITATGQRVTLRCSPRSGDLSVYWYQQSLDQGLQFLIQYYNGEERAKGNILERFSAQQFPDLHSELNLSSLELGDSALYFCASSVEASGRGLETQYFGPGTRLLVL.

The genes are TRBV29-1 and TRBJ2-3; 9 bases match TRBD1. The V segment lost 8 bases and the J segment 6 bases; nucleotides outside the gene matches: 12. The CDR3 length is 14 residues. Per germline, CDR1 SQVTM and CDR2 ANQGSEA. The CDR3 DNA is TGCAGCCTAATAACAGGGGGCGCTTTTGATACGCAGTATTTT. Amino acids: CSLITGGAFDTQYF.

The V call is TRBV25-1, the J call TRBJ2-3; perhaps TRBD2 as D (6 bases). The CDR3 spans 16 residues. The V and J ends lost 5 bases and 2 bases respectively, with 17 bases between them. Per the germline V gene, CDR1 is MGHDK and CDR2 is SYGVNS. The CDR3 reads CASSPSLGTFTDTQYF. The CDR3 nucleotides are TGTGCCAGCAGTCCTAGTTTGGGGACTTTCACAGATACGCAGTATTTT.

The gene calls are TRBV12-5 and TRBJ2-3; 9 bases are shared with TRBD1. Germline CDR1 reads LGHNT; CDR2 reads FRNRAP. The junction had 3 bases not matched to a gene; V was cut back by 4 bases and J by 4 bases. The CDR3 is 14 amino acids. As DNA, the CDR3 is TGTGCTAGTGGTTGGGACAGGGCGGCAGATACGCAGTATTTT. Its protein product is CASGWDRAADTQYF. The complete variable domain, with remaining parts taken from reference TRBV12-5 and TRBJ2-3, reads DARVTQTPRHKVTEMGQEVTMRCQPILGHNTVFWYRQTMMQGLELLAYFRNRAPLDDSGMPKDRFSAEMPDATLATLKIQPSEPRDSAVYFCASGWDRAADTQYFGPGTRLTVL.

The chain joins TRBV2 to TRBJ2-3; 9 bases line up with TRBD2. Per germline, CDR1 SNHLY and CDR2 FYNNEI. V was pared by 10 bases and J by 2 bases, with 10 bases of the junction left unmatched. This CDR3 has 15 residues. CDR3 DNA: TGTGCCACCCTAGCCGCGGGAGGGCCCACAGATACGCAGTATTTT. It yields the protein CATLAAGGPTDTQYF.

The chain is built from TRBV28 and TRBJ1-2; tentative D call: TRBD1 (5 bases). Germline CDR1 reads MDHEN; CDR2 reads SYDVKM. The CDR3 totals 14 residues. Trimming pared 8 bases from V and 8 bases from J, leaving 21 bases between. CDR3 nucleotide sequence: TGTGCCAGCGGACCCCGACAGACGTTTGGGGGCTACACCTTC. It translates to CASGPRQTFGGYTF.

This sequence joins TRBV5-8 and TRBJ2-7; possible D gene TRBD2, 6 bases. CDR3 length: 14 residues. Trimming removed 1 base at V and 2 bases at J, with 10 bases between. Germline V gene sequence: CDR1 SGHTS, CDR2 YDEGEE. CDR3 DNA: TGTGCCAGCAGCTTGATGAGCGGGCCCTACGAGCAGTACTTC. It specifies CASSLMSGPYEQYF.